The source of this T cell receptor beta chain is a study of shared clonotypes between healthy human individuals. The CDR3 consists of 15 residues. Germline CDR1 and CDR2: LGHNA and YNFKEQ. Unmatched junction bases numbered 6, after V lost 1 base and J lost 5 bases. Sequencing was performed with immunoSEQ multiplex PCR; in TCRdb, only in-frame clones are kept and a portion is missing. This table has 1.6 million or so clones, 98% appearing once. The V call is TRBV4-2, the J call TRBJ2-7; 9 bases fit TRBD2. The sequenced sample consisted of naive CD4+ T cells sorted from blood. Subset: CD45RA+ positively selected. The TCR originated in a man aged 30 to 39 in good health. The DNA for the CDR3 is TGTGCCAGCAGCCAAGGACTAGCGGATCCTCACGAGCAGTACTTC. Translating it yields CASSQGLADPHEQYF.